This section outlines one TCR beta chain sequence together with its context. The entry originates in a study of Graves' ophthalmopathy and Graves' hyperthyroidism. The study amplified TCR beta CDR3 regions using RNA transcripts. Following a first-round RT-PCR that used HTBI primers, a second-round multiplex PCR was carried out. One entry per CDR3 protein results from TCRdb running MiXCR on the multiplex PCR reads. Among around 470,000 distinct CDR3 sequences, approximately 15% were seen once, and the ten largest hold about a tenth. The germline V gene encodes CDR1 SGHTA and CDR2 FQGNSA. Deletions cut 0 bases from V and 4 bases from J, with 15 bases between. The CDR3 spans 16 residues.

The clonotype was recovered from a woman aged 25 to 39 with Graves' ophthalmopathy. The sequencing sample was made of blood. The chain employs TRBV7-2 and TRBJ2-5; D might be TRBD2 (6 bases). The CDR3: CASSLALTRGLETQYF. In nucleotides, the CDR3 is TGTGCCAGCAGCTTAGCACTGACTAGAGGGCTAGAGACCCAGTACTTC.